These T cell receptor beta chains were read from a single sample in a study of OX40 agonist ivuxolimab in advanced cancers. Measured with immunoSEQ multiplex PCR; TCRdb has only the in-frame clones, and not every one. The profile shows 55,000 to 70,000 clones, around 86% of them singletons. The starting material was CD4+ or CD8+ T cells sorted from blood, obtained in a trial of the OX40 agonist ivuxolimab. These receptors all come from an adult with an advanced solid tumor such as melanoma, head and neck, liver or kidney cancer. Both conserved end residues are part of each CDR3. The order of the fields is V gene, CDR3 protein.

V: TRBV28; CDR3: CASNVFGGQTNGYTF
V: TRBV6-1; CDR3: CASRGGGADNEQFF
V: TRBV7-9; CDR3: CASSLGDSTDTQYF
V: TRBV7-3; CDR3: CASSLGPGENYEQYF
V: TRBV19; CDR3: CASSLPASSYNEQFF
V: TRBV7-2; CDR3: CASNRDRQETQYF
V: TRBV28; CDR3: CASSPLRGADQPQHF
V: TRBV7-3; CDR3: CASSPSDRPPGGAFF
V: TRBV10-3; CDR3: CAIGVGTYSGGSGANVLTF
V: TRBV20-1; CDR3: CTLAANTEAFF
V: TRBV12-2; CDR3: CASRLGRYRGTDTQYF
V: TRBV19; CDR3: CASSFQTGGRELFF
V: TRBV6-5; CDR3: CASSPGTLGTEAFF
V: TRBV6-1; CDR3: CASSQQGSYGYTF
V: TRBV5-1; CDR3: CASSPGTGGPTGELFF
V: TRBV10-3; CDR3: CAISEQGARETQYF
V: TRBV7-9; CDR3: CASSAWTSGESDTQYF
V: TRBV2; CDR3: CASSQETQYF
V: TRBV18; CDR3: CASSPNAGDTQYF
V: TRBV30; CDR3: CAWNRAYNEKLFF
V: TRBV9; CDR3: CASSPNPGNEQFF
V: TRBV5-1; CDR3: CASSLDVTGANVLTF
V: TRBV7-9; CDR3: CASSLAEGEQFF
V: TRBV18; CDR3: CASSPPGGTYGYTF
V: TRBV18; CDR3: CASSPDRASYEQYF
V: TRBV6-5; CDR3: CASSTSRDSAYGYTF
V: TRBV5-1; CDR3: CASSLTGTGNTIYF
V: TRBV5-3; CDR3: CARSITAIQKTQYF
V: TRBV28; CDR3: CASSPSAGSYNSPLHF
V: TRBV4-1; CDR3: CASSQDPNWTGGNEQYF
V: TRBV7-9; CDR3: CASSLGSPRQEKLFF
V: TRBV15; CDR3: CATSRVYPPLNTEAFF
V: TRBV18; CDR3: CASSPGSQQPQHF
V: TRBV11-3; CDR3: CASSLELNSYTEAFF
V: TRBV13; CDR3: CASSLEGWGRAHNTGELFF
V: TRBV19; CDR3: CASSIGFPGNTIYF
V: TRBV5-5; CDR3: CASSRRPGQVLSGANVLTF
V: TRBV2; CDR3: CATIPGILGSKLHF
V: TRBV19; CDR3: CASSVQPDSYEQYF
V: TRBV7-2; CDR3: CASSRDRGMNTEAFF
V: TRBV28; CDR3: CASSSPGYSSYEQYF
V: TRBV27; CDR3: CASRPGGRLTDTQYF
V: TRBV6-1; CDR3: CASSVGQGPYEQYF
V: TRBV28; CDR3: CASRPGVSNQPQHF
V: TRBV5-4; CDR3: CASSLAGRSQETQYF
V: TRBV28; CDR3: CASSWASSIYNEQFF